This T cell receptor beta chain appears in the sequencing data of a study of a mutant IDH1 vaccine in newly diagnosed glioma. Trimming took 5 bases from V and 5 from J, leaving 12 bases between them. This CDR3 region has 14 residues. Germline CDR1 SEHNR, CDR2 FQNEAQ (reference sequence). Produced via immunoSEQ multiplex PCR; TCRdb's table is partial and in-frame only. The sample holds 92,000 or so clones, 82% seen once. The sample's time point: baseline, week 1 (first vaccination visit). The treatment is: pre-vaccination baseline after standard-of-care therapy. The chain joins TRBV7-9 to TRBJ1-4; tentatively, D is TRBD1 (5 bases). The clonotype was recovered from a man aged 35 to 55 with glioma. Some clones in this sample may be carry-over from other donors' samples. The sequencing used PBMCs, collected from a glioma patient treated with radiotherapy, temozolomide or both. In nucleotides, the CDR3 is TGTGCCAGCAGCCAGACAGCTAACAATGAAAAACTGTTTTTT. Residues: CASSQTANNEKLFF. The full variable domain, its missing parts supplied by reference TRBV7-9 and TRBJ1-4, is DTGVSQNPRHKITKRGQNVTFRCDPISEHNRLYWYRQTLGQGPEFLTYFQNEAQLEKSRLLSDRFSAERPKGSFSTLEIQRTEQGDSAMYLCASSQTANNEKLFFGSGTQLSVL.